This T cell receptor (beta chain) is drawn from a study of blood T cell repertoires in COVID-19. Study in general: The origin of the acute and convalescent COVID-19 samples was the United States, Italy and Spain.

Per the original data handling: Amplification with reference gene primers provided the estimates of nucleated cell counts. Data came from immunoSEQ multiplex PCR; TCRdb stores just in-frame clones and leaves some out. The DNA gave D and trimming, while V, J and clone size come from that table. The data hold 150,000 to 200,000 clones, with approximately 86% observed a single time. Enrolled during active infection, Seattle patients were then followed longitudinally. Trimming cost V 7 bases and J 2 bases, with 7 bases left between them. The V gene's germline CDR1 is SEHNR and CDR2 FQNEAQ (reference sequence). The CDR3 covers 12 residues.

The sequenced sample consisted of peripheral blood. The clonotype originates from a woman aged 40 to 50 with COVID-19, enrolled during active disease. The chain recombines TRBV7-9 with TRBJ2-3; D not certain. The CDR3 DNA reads TGTGCCAGCACCATCAACACAGATACGCAGTATTTT. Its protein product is CASTINTDTQYF.